This passage covers 31 T cell receptor beta chains from one sample sequenced in a study of CD8 T cells in ankylosing spondylitis. TCRdb passed the 5' RACE reads through MiXCR, listing each CDR3 protein once. The data contain 31,000 or so distinct CDR3 sequences, about 30% of them seen just once; the ten biggest clones take up about 50%. What was sequenced was synovial fluid, either unsorted or a sorted T cell fraction (not recorded which). Receptor source: a male donor with ankylosing spondylitis.

There are a few counts of this clonotype. The chain links TRBV25-1 to TRBJ2-7; D is possibly TRBD1 or TRBD2 (6 bases each). Germline CDR1 is MGHDK and CDR2 is SYGVNS. The CDR3 contains 15 residues. V lost 7 bases, J lost 0 bases, and 16 bases lay in between. CDR3 sequence: CASTPGEESSYEQYF. The CDR3 coding sequence is TGTGCCAGCACCCCAGGGGAGGAGAGCTCCTACGAGCAGTACTTC.

This sequence joins TRBV4-2 and TRBJ1-5, with D unclear. The germline V gene has CDR1 LGHNA and CDR2 YNFKEQ. Between the trimmed V and J ends, which lost 2 bases and 0 bases, there was a span of 8 bases. This CDR3 comprises 15 residues. The CDR3 loop is CASSQTQNSNQPQHF. Written as DNA, the CDR3 is TGTGCCAGCAGCCAAACTCAAAATAGCAATCAGCCCCAGCATTTT.

The genes are TRBV4-2 and TRBJ2-1; D uncertain. The length of the CDR3 is 16 residues. V lost 0 bases to trimming and J lost 7 bases, with 16 bases between them. The germline V gene has CDR1 LGHNA and CDR2 YNFKEQ. This chain's CDR3 is CASSQEARISHNEQFF. The CDR3 coding sequence is TGTGCCAGCAGCCAAGAGGCGCGGATATCTCATAATGAGCAGTTCTTC.

The chain links TRBV20-1 to TRBJ1-4; D gene uncertain. V lost 6 bases and J 1 base, leaving 12 bases between the germline ends. The CDR3 extends over 14 amino acids. Germline V gene data show CDR1 as DFQATT and CDR2 as SNEGSKA (reference sequence). The CDR3 bases are TGCAGTGCCGAAGACGGCGGAACTAATGAAAAACTGTTTTTT. Protein product: CSAEDGGTNEKLFF.

The chain recombines TRBV18 with TRBJ1-5, with TRBD1 matching 8 bases. The ends lost 3 bases at V and 0 bases at J; junction bases unmatched: 7. CDR3 length equals 17 residues. CDR1 and CDR2 from the germline V gene are KGHSH and LQKENI. This CDR3 reads CASSPRRQGRSNQPQHF. In DNA form, the CDR3 reads TGTGCCAGCTCACCTCGAAGACAGGGGCGTAGCAATCAGCCCCAGCATTTT.

This clonotype was seen a handful of times. This chain links TRBV2 with TRBJ2-2; D unresolved. This CDR3 contains 15 residues. The germline V and J ends were trimmed by 2 bases and 0 bases, with 7 bases remaining between them. The germline CDR1 and CDR2 sequences are SNHLY and FYNNEI. The CDR3 sequence is CASSEMVSNTGELFF. Here the CDR3 DNA reads TGTGCCAGCAGTGAAATGGTTTCGAACACCGGGGAGCTGTTTTTT.

This clonotype was seen repeatedly, ten times or more. This chain's CDR3 is CASSLVLSYTF. Here the CDR3 DNA reads TGTGCCAGCAGCTTAGTACTAAGCTACACCTTC. The chain recombines TRBV5-8 with TRBJ1-2; no definite D call. The V and J ends lost 2 bases and 9 bases respectively, with 8 bases between them. The CDR3 runs to 11 residues. Germline V CDR1 and CDR2: SGHTS, YDEGEE.

This clonotype has just a few counts. The V call is TRBV7-6, the J call TRBJ2-5; TRBD2 agrees at 12 bases. Germline V CDR1 and CDR2: SGHVS, FNYEAQ. V was pared by 6 bases and J by 1 base, with 6 bases of the junction left unmatched. This CDR3 comprises 16 residues. As DNA, the CDR3 is TGTGCCAGCAGTCAAGGGGGACTAGCGGGCCAAGAGACCCAGTACTTC. Translating gives CASSQGGLAGQETQYF. Together with reference TRBV7-6 and TRBJ2-5, the CDR3 gives the full variable domain: GAGVSQSPRYKVTKRGQDVALRCDPISGHVSLYWYRQALGQGPEFLTYFNYEAQQDKSGLPNDRFSAERPEGSISTLTIQRTEQRDSAMYRCASSQGGLAGQETQYFGPGTRLLVL.

This clonotype was observed at least ten times. This chain joins TRBV4-2 and TRBJ2-1; TRBD2 is a possible D gene (5 bases). This CDR3 comprises 15 residues. Germline values: CDR1 LGHNA, CDR2 YNFKEQ. V was trimmed by 0 bases and J by 8 bases, leaving 14 bases between them. The CDR3 sequence: CASSQDGGPLDEQFF. In DNA, the CDR3 is TGTGCCAGCAGCCAAGACGGCGGGCCCCTCGATGAGCAGTTCTTC.

This clonotype was counted at least ten times. This chain uses TRBV10-3 with TRBJ1-1; D is undetermined. Germline assignment: CDR1 ENHRY and CDR2 SYGVKD. The CDR3 spans 15 residues. V lost 6 bases to trimming and J lost 2 bases, with 16 bases between them. The CDR3 is CAIRGQSSPNTEAFF. CDR3 bases: TGTGCCATCAGGGGCCAGTCATCTCCAAACACTGAAGCTTTCTTT.

This clonotype was found a few times. CDR3 amino acids: CSVTGTGVSYEQYF. DNA of the CDR3: TGCAGCGTAACGGGGACAGGGGTTTCCTACGAGCAGTACTTC. The rearrangement joins TRBV29-1 to TRBJ2-7, with TRBD1 matching over 10 bases. The CDR3 extends over 14 amino acids. After removal of 6 bases from V and 1 base from J, the junction contained 6 bases not matched to a gene. Germline V lookup: CDR1 SQVTM, CDR2 ANQGSEA.

This chain uses TRBV6-1 with TRBJ2-1; D might be TRBD2 (5 bases). CDR1 and CDR2 (germline): MNHNS, SASEGT. The CDR3 totals 15 residues. V was cut by 6 bases and J by 6 bases, with 18 bases left in between. Here the CDR3 reads CASSPTTPEGNEQFF. The DNA of the CDR3 is TGTGCCAGCAGCCCCACTACCCCCGAGGGCAATGAGCAGTTCTTC.

Many counts were recorded for this clonotype. The chain combines TRBV15 with TRBJ2-5; TRBD2 might be the D (5 bases). V was trimmed by 5 bases and J by 3 bases, leaving 16 bases between them. This CDR3 has 15 amino acids. Germline values: CDR1 LNHNV, CDR2 YYDKDF (reference sequence). The CDR3 is CATSGLTGIEETQYF. Here the CDR3 DNA reads TGTGCCACCAGCGGCCTCACCGGGATAGAAGAGACCCAGTACTTC.

This clonotype has more than one count but fewer than ten. The rearrangement joins TRBV29-1 to TRBJ2-1; 11 bases map to TRBD2. V trimming: 6 bases; J trimming: 4 bases; junction bases outside the gene matches: 11. The CDR3 totals 16 residues. Germline V gene lookup returns CDR1 SQVTM and CDR2 ANQGSEA. CDR3 residues: CSVQGLAGSLYNEQFF. The CDR3 nucleotides read TGCAGCGTCCAAGGACTAGCGGGTTCCCTGTACAATGAGCAGTTCTTC.

As regards this clonotype: A much bigger clone sits one base away, suggesting this may be a read error. The V call is TRBV3-1, the J call TRBJ2-1; the match to TRBD2 covers 11 bases. Germline assignment: CDR1 LGHDT and CDR2 YNNKEL (reference sequence). This CDR3 has 15 amino acids. V lost 3 bases to trimming and J lost 4 bases; unmatched junction nucleotides: 2. CDR3 coding DNA: TGTGCCAGCAGCCAGGGACTAGCGGAATACAATGAGCAGTTCTTC. As protein: CASSQGLAEYNEQFF.

This clonotype occurred a few times. J is TRBJ2-5 and V is TRBV12-3 or TRBV12-4; the D call may be TRBD1 or TRBD2 (5 bases each). The CDR3 is 13 amino acids. V lost 5 bases and J 5 bases, leaving 12 bases between the germline ends. The CDR3 sequence is CASSGTVVETQYF. The CDR3 DNA follows: TGTGCCAGCAGTGGGACGGTGGTTGAGACCCAGTACTTC.

Points on this clonotype: One end of the junction is discordant with germline, which a read error may explain. The V and J genes are TRBV28 and TRBJ2-2; D is undetermined. Germline CDR1 is MDHEN and CDR2 is SYDVKM. The CDR3 totals 12 residues. CDR3 sequence: CTSSLNTGELFF. CDR3 nucleotide sequence: TGTACCAGCAGCTTGAACACCGGGGAGCTGTTTTTT.

The chain combines TRBV4-1 with TRBJ1-5; D remains ambiguous. Between the trimmed V and J ends, which lost 4 bases and 1 base, there was a span of 14 bases. The CDR3 loop spans 16 amino acids. Germline V gene lookup returns CDR1 MGHRA and CDR2 YSYEKL. Here the CDR3 reads CASSPVWVISNQPQHF. CDR3 DNA: TGCGCCAGCAGCCCCGTCTGGGTCATAAGCAATCAGCCCCAGCATTTT.

The chain is built from TRBV27 and TRBJ1-1; weak D call: TRBD1 (5 bases). Between the trimmed V and J ends, which lost 5 bases and 3 bases, there was a span of 13 bases. The CDR3 runs to 14 residues. Germline lookup yields CDR1 MNHEY and CDR2 SMNVEV (reference sequence). The CDR3 sequence is CASSPIGDYTEAFF. The CDR3 DNA follows: TGTGCCAGCAGTCCAATAGGGGATTACACTGAAGCTTTCTTT.

This sequence joins TRBV6-4 and TRBJ2-5; TRBD1 matches 9 bases. In germline, CDR1 is MRHNA, CDR2 SNTAGT. Trimming cost V 4 bases and J 2 bases; bases outside gene matches: 5. The CDR3 totals 15 residues. The CDR3 region is CASSAETGGQETQYF. The CDR3 DNA sequence: TGTGCCAGCAGTGCTGAGACAGGGGGTCAAGAGACCCAGTACTTC.

This sequence joins TRBV6-9 and TRBJ2-7; 10 nucleotides match TRBD2. Germline values: CDR1 MNHGY, CDR2 SVAAGI. The length of the CDR3 is 15 residues. Trimming removed 5 bases from V and 3 bases from J; junction bases left unmatched: 7. CDR3 loop: CASSIRIAGGYEQYF. CDR3 in DNA: TGTGCCAGCAGTATTCGGATAGCGGGAGGCTACGAGCAGTACTTC.

This clonotype appeared a few times. The V and J genes are TRBV4-1 and TRBJ2-5; 10 nucleotides line up with TRBD2. CDR1 and CDR2 (germline): MGHRA, YSYEKL. The CDR3 covers 19 residues. Losses at the gene ends were 0 bases for V and 5 bases for J; bases not matched to a gene: 15. The CDR3 DNA reads as TGCGCCAGCAGCCAAGACGGGACCGGGACTAGCGTGAGGGGGGAGACCCAGTACTTC. Encoded protein: CASSQDGTGTSVRGETQYF.

The V gene is TRBV3-1, the J gene TRBJ2-3; 10 bases match TRBD2. This CDR3 spans 15 amino acids. Losses at the gene ends were 4 bases for V and 3 bases for J; bases not matched to a gene: 4. The germline CDR1 and CDR2 sequences are LGHDT and YNNKEL (reference sequence). CDR3 loop: CASSPGLANTDTQYF. The CDR3 DNA reads as TGTGCCAGCAGCCCGGGACTAGCGAATACAGATACGCAGTATTTT.

This chain connects TRBV5-6 to TRBJ2-1; D tentatively reads TRBD1 or TRBD2 (5 bases each). This CDR3 is built from 17 residues. With 0 bases removed from V and 0 bases from J, the gap between germline ends came to 13 bases. Germline CDR1 SGHDT, CDR2 YYEEEE. The DNA of the CDR3 is TGTGCCAGCAGCTTGGCCGAGGGGCCGATCTCCTACAATGAGCAGTTCTTC. It translates to CASSLAEGPISYNEQFF.

This chain joins TRBV27 and TRBJ1-3, with D hard to call. CDR1 is MNHEY and CDR2 is SMNVEV in the germline V gene (reference sequence). The V end lost 2 bases, the J end lost 0 bases, and 5 bases lay between the germline ends. The length of the CDR3 is 14 residues. CDR3 bases: TGTGCCAGCAGTTTAAGCCGCTCTGGAAACACCATATATTTT. Its protein is CASSLSRSGNTIYF.

The rearrangement links TRBV12-3 or TRBV12-4 to TRBJ1-4; the match to TRBD1 covers 7 bases. The V gene end was trimmed by 8 bases and the J gene end by 3 bases; junction bases not matched to a gene: 6. The CDR3 covers 14 residues. The CDR3 here is CASRLQGSNEKLFF. The DNA for the CDR3 is TGTGCCAGCCGCCTACAGGGGTCTAATGAAAAACTGTTTTTT.

The gene calls are TRBV4-1 and TRBJ2-7; 7 nucleotides match TRBD1. The CDR3 runs 15 residues. Per germline, CDR1 MGHRA and CDR2 YSYEKL. Unmatched junction bases numbered 7, after V lost 0 bases and J lost 5 bases. In DNA form, the CDR3 reads TGCGCCAGCAGCCAAGATAGAGCGACAGGGAACGAGCAGTACGTC. The encoded protein is CASSQDRATGNEQYV.

The chain carries TRBV7-9 and TRBJ1-3, with unresolved D. The CDR3 totals 12 residues. The V end lost 5 bases, the J end lost 7 bases, and 9 bases lay between the germline ends. CDR1 is SEHNR and CDR2 is FQNEAQ in the germline V gene (reference sequence). CDR3 bases: TGTGCCAGCAGCCCGGACGGGAACACCATATATTTT. This encodes CASSPDGNTIYF.

The chain couples TRBV9 to TRBJ2-1, with 14 bases aligning to TRBD2. The trim removed 4 bases at V and 8 bases at J, leaving 5 bases unmatched. The CDR3 is made up of 15 amino acids. Germline values: CDR1 SGDLS, CDR2 YYNGEE. The chain's CDR3 is CASSPRLAGGHEQFF. The CDR3 bases are TGTGCCAGCAGCCCCCGACTAGCGGGAGGGCATGAGCAGTTCTTC. The full variable domain, in which reference TRBV9 and TRBJ2-1 provide the parts outside the CDR3, is DSGVTQTPKHLITATGQRVTLRCSPRSGDLSVYWYQQSLDQGLQFLIQYYNGEERAKGNILERFSAQQFPDLHSELNLSSLELGDSALYFCASSPRLAGGHEQFFGPGTRLTVL.

The chain carries TRBV24-1 and TRBJ2-5, with 10 bases lining up with TRBD2. CDR1 KGHDR and CDR2 SFDVKD come from the germline V gene. Losses at the gene ends were 1 base for V and 4 bases for J; bases not matched to a gene: 8. The CDR3 covers 17 residues. As DNA, the CDR3 is TGTGCCACCAGTGATTTTCCGGCTAGCGGGAGCGGAGAGACCCAGTACTTC. As protein: CATSDFPASGSGETQYF.

This clonotype occurred a few times. This rearrangement joins TRBV3-1 to TRBJ2-1; D is undetermined. The CDR3 is made up of 12 amino acids. The germline V gene has CDR1 LGHDT and CDR2 YNNKEL (reference sequence). Trimming took 4 bases from V and 9 from J, leaving 10 bases between them. The CDR3 sequence: CASSRSWGEQFF. Here the CDR3 DNA reads TGTGCCAGCAGCCGTTCGTGGGGTGAGCAGTTCTTC.